The 15 T cell receptor beta chains below all came from one sample that was sequenced in a study of control samples from healthy donors and cancer patients. Sequencing was performed with immunoSEQ multiplex PCR; in TCRdb, only in-frame clones are kept and a portion is missing. The table shows around 58,000 clones, with about 96% occurring only once. The sample was blood. These receptors all come from a woman in her late teens or twenties in good health.

The CDR3, as DNA: TGTGCCAGCAGCTTAGGACAGCCTACAAACTATGGCTACACCTTC. This encodes CASSLGQPTNYGYTF. The genes are TRBV7-9 and TRBJ1-2; a weak D match, TRBD1 (5 bases). CDR3 length: 15 residues. In germline, CDR1 is SEHNR, CDR2 FQNEAQ (reference sequence). V shed 1 base and J shed 2 bases, with 11 bases lying between them.

In its sample, this clone was seen once. The chain has TRBV18 and TRBJ2-4, with TRBD1 as a possible D gene (6 bases). Between the trimmed V and J ends, which lost 3 bases and 7 bases, there was a span of 16 bases. The CDR3 runs to 15 residues. Germline CDR1 reads KGHSH; CDR2 reads LQKENI. The DNA for the CDR3 is TGTGCCAGCTCACCCATGACAGGACTGAAGAACATTCAGTACTTC. Translated: CASSPMTGLKNIQYF.

This sequence joins TRBV6-5 and TRBJ2-5, with a tentative D call TRBD2 (7 bases). Germline V lookup: CDR1 MNHEY, CDR2 SVGAGI. V lost 7 bases to trimming and J lost 5 bases, with 17 bases between them. This CDR3 spans 14 amino acids. The CDR3 DNA reads as TGTGCCAGCACGAGGGGGGGCCCCCTGGAGACCCAGTACTTC. Translated: CASTRGGPLETQYF.

The J gene is TRBJ1-6, the V gene TRBV30; D unresolved. Germline CDR1 reads GTSNPN; CDR2 reads SVGIG (reference sequence). The CDR3 runs to 15 residues. V lost 3 bases and J lost 1, with 10 bases in between. CDR3 in DNA: TGTGCCTGGAGAGTACCGGGGTCCTATAATTCACCCCTCCACTTT. This encodes CAWRVPGSYNSPLHF.

This clone came up once. The V call is TRBV4-3, the J call TRBJ2-2; perhaps TRBD1 as D (5 bases). Germline loops: CDR1 LGHNA, CDR2 YSLEER. This CDR3 has 16 amino acids. V shed 1 base and J shed 1 base, with 10 bases lying between them. The CDR3 protein is CASSQGPTENTGELFF. As DNA, the CDR3 is TGCGCCAGCAGCCAAGGCCCGACAGAGAACACCGGGGAGCTGTTTTTT.

This rearrangement joins TRBV2 to TRBJ1-4; the D gene is possibly TRBD1 (5 bases). CDR1 is SNHLY, CDR2 FYNNEI, per germline. V was cut by 6 bases and J by 7 bases, with 15 bases left in between. The CDR3 runs to 14 residues. The chain's CDR3 is CASSNPGNREKLFF. CDR3 sequence (DNA): TGTGCCAGCAGCAACCCAGGGAATCGTGAAAAACTGTTTTTT.

This chain uses TRBV3-1 (or the pseudogene TRBV3-2) with TRBJ1-1; possible D gene TRBD1, 5 bases. The CDR3 consists of 12 residues. CDR1 and CDR2 (germline): LGHDT, YNNKEL (reference sequence). V lost 3 bases and J 5 bases, leaving 7 bases between the germline ends. CDR3 in DNA: TGTGCCAGCAGCCACTGGGGGACTGAAGCTTTCTTT. Protein: CASSHWGTEAFF.

The chain recombines TRBV4-2 with TRBJ2-7; D tentatively fits TRBD1 or TRBD2 (5 bases each). V dropped 1 base and J dropped 5 bases, with 12 bases sitting between them. The CDR3 has 14 residues. The V gene's germline CDR1 is LGHNA and CDR2 YNFKEQ. Here the CDR3 reads CASSQGFGTDEQYF. In DNA form, the CDR3 reads TGTGCCAGCAGCCAAGGATTCGGGACGGACGAGCAGTACTTC.

The chain links TRBV4-3 to TRBJ2-3; tentative D call: TRBD1 (6 bases). Germline V lookup: CDR1 LGHNA, CDR2 YSLEER. The CDR3 length is 17 residues. V lost 1 base and J lost 6, with 20 bases in between. CDR3 DNA: TGCGCCAGCAGCCAAGCCCGACCTGACAGGATTCGTGATACGCAGTATTTT. This gives the protein CASSQARPDRIRDTQYF.

V and J are TRBV5-1 and TRBJ2-3; maybe TRBD1 (6 bases). Germline lookup yields CDR1 SGHRS and CDR2 YFSETQ. The CDR3 length is 15 residues. V was pared by 4 bases and J by 2 bases, with 14 bases between. The CDR3 loop reads CASSLTQGLTDTQYF. The CDR3, as DNA: TGCGCCAGCAGCCTCACCCAGGGGCTCACAGATACGCAGTATTTT. The complete variable domain, with remaining parts taken from reference TRBV5-1 and TRBJ2-3, reads KAGVTQTPRYLIKTRGQQVTLSCSPISGHRSVSWYQQTPGQGLQFLFEYFSETQRNKGNFPGRFSGRQFSNSRSEMNVSTLELGDSALYLCASSLTQGLTDTQYFGPGTRLTVL.

This chain joins TRBV2 and TRBJ2-7; 7 bases map to TRBD2. V lost 5 bases and J lost 0; bases outside the gene matches: 7. The CDR3 runs 15 residues. CDR1 is SNHLY, CDR2 FYNNEI, per germline. The CDR3 reads CASSTPGLSSYEQYF. The CDR3, as DNA: TGTGCCAGCAGTACACCGGGACTAAGCTCCTACGAGCAGTACTTC.

V usage is TRBV10-2 and J usage is TRBJ1-3; D is unresolved. Germline V gene sequence: CDR1 WSHSY, CDR2 SAAADI. V was trimmed by 4 bases and J by 0 bases, leaving 10 bases between them. This CDR3 comprises 15 residues. CDR3 sequence reads: CASSVGLISGNTIYF. The CDR3 DNA reads as TGCGCCAGCAGTGTCGGACTGATCTCTGGAAACACCATATATTTT.

V usage is TRBV6-5 and J usage is TRBJ1-2; a weak D match, TRBD1 (6 bases). CDR3 length: 13 amino acids. Trimming took off 5 bases at V and 7 bases at J, with 14 bases between the two ends. Germline CDR1 reads MNHEY; CDR2 reads SVGAGI. CDR3 DNA sequence: TGTGCCAGCAGTCCCACAGGGCGGATTGGCTACACCTTC. This translates into CASSPTGRIGYTF.

For this clone: The junction does not match germline at one end; this may be a read error. This chain uses TRBV4-1 with TRBJ2-1, with 9 nucleotides matching TRBD1. The germline V gene has CDR1 MGHRA and CDR2 YSYEKL. CDR3 length equals 15 residues. Here the CDR3 DNA reads TGCGCCAGCAGCAAAGAGGGACAGGGCACGAGTGAGCAGTTCTTC. Translation: CASSKEGQGTSEQFF.

The J gene is TRBJ1-2, the V gene TRBV19; 9 nucleotides align to TRBD1. After removal of 7 bases from V and 5 bases from J, the junction contained 5 bases not matched to a gene. The CDR3 extends over 13 amino acids. Per the germline V gene, CDR1 is LNHDA and CDR2 is SQIVND (reference sequence). CDR3 loop: CASTPGQGYGYTF. For the CDR3, the DNA is TGTGCCAGTACCCCAGGACAGGGGTATGGCTACACCTTC.